This T cell receptor (beta chain) came from a study of PD-1 blockade in classical Hodgkin lymphoma. Looking at the study overall: The study gave patients nivolumab 3 mg/kg intravenously every 2 weeks.

A note on this clone: Antigen specificity is unknown.

Trimming took off 1 base at V and 4 bases at J, with 7 bases between the two ends. In germline, CDR1 is LGHNT, CDR2 FRNRAP. The CDR3 length is 13 residues. Time point defined: cycle 4 day 1 (C4D1), after six to seven weeks of nivolumab. Every single patient, without exception, relapsed after autologous stem cell transplantation, and brentuximab vedotin exposure varied. Study results and limitations: In newly diagnosed patients, baseline TCR diversity was reportedly below that of healthy donors. Similar baseline diversity was found in complete responders and newly diagnosed patients.

Libraries were prepared by immunoSEQ multiplex PCR; TCRdb keeps only in-frame clonotypes and omits some of them. This table has some 58,000 clones, roughly nine tenths appearing once. Sequencing was performed on peripheral blood mononuclear cells (PBMCs), taken before the fourth cycle of nivolumab. This chain joins TRBV12-5 and TRBJ1-1; D is uncertain. This clonotype was sampled from a human donor with classical Hodgkin lymphoma. The CDR3 region is CASGLGTVTEAFF. As DNA, the CDR3 is TGTGCTAGTGGTTTGGGTACAGTCACTGAAGCTTTCTTT.